This is a list of T cell receptor beta chains from one sample in a study of blood T cells in healthy people across ages. In TCRdb, the 5' RACE reads were re-called with MiXCR into one record per CDR3 protein. The data hold nearly 1 million distinct CDR3 sequences, with about 51% observed a single time. Sequenced input: blood. These TCRs come from a woman aged 55-70 years in good health. The CDR3 runs from the conserved cysteine through the conserved F or W. A D gene is named only where the DNA matches it firmly. Only part of the rows carry a size: once, few, many, or a class if the clone is expanded.

j_call d_call clone_size v_call cdr3_nt cdr3_aa
TRBJ2-5 TRBD2 - TRBV10-3 TGTGCCATCAACCAGGGACTAGAGGAGACCCAGTACTTC CAINQGLEETQYF
TRBJ2-7 TRBD1 few TRBV7-2 TGTGCCAGCAGCTCCATCACGGGACAGGGGATCTACGAGCAGTACTTC CASSSITGQGIYEQYF
TRBJ2-5 TRBD2 - TRBV28 TGTGCCAGCAGTTTTCTAGGGAGGGAGTCTGAGACCCAGTACTTC CASSFLGRESETQYF
TRBJ2-7 - - TRBV27 TGTGCCAGTTCCCACGACAGGTTAGGCTCCTACGAGCAGTACTTC CASSHDRLGSYEQYF
TRBJ2-5 - - TRBV24-1 TGTGCCACCACCGCCACGGACGGCGGACAAGAGACCCAGTACTTC CATTATDGGQETQYF
TRBJ2-1 TRBD2 - TRBV12-3/TRBV12-4 TGTGCCAGCAGTTTTGAGGGGCTAGCGGGAGGGCCGGATGAGCAGTTCTTC CASSFEGLAGGPDEQFF
TRBJ2-3 - - TRBV6-1 TGTGCCAGCAGTGAAGCAACGGGGGACTCAGATACGCAGTATTTT CASSEATGDSDTQYF
TRBJ2-1 - - TRBV24-1 TGTGCCACCAGTGTTTTGGGTGGACATGAGCAGTTCTTC CATSVLGGHEQFF
TRBJ1-6 TRBD1 - TRBV28 TGTGCCAGCAGTCCCACCGGACAGGGATCGGCCCTCCACTTT CASSPTGQGSALHF
TRBJ2-7 - - TRBV6-2/TRBV6-3 TGTGCCAGCAGGCTAATAGGGTCGATCTACGAGCAGTACTTC CASRLIGSIYEQYF
TRBJ2-7 TRBD2 - TRBV30 TGTGCCGGGAGGGGTGGTTACGAGCAGTACTTC CAGRGGYEQYF
TRBJ2-7 TRBD2 few TRBV7-2 TGTGCCAGCAGCTTATGTGCGGGAGATTACGAGCAGTACTTC CASSLCAGDYEQYF
TRBJ2-3 - - TRBV20-1 TGCAGTGCTAGAGAAAAGACTGTTGGAGATACGCAGTATTTT CSAREKTVGDTQYF
TRBJ2-7 TRBD2 - TRBV4-1 TGCGCCAGCAGCGATCCCCGACTAGCGGGAAACGCCCACCTGCAGTACTTC CASSDPRLAGNAHLQYF
TRBJ2-1 TRBD1 - TRBV2 TGTGCCAGCAGTGAGACAGGGGATGAGCAGTTCTTC CASSETGDEQFF
TRBJ1-6 - - TRBV6-1 TGTGCCAGCAGTGACTGGGGGAAGAGCTATAATTCACCCCTCCACTTT CASSDWGKSYNSPLHF
TRBJ1-6 - - TRBV10-3 TGTGCCAGCAAAAGCTCCTATAATTCACCCCTCCACTTT CASKSSYNSPLHF
TRBJ2-7 - few TRBV20-1 TGCAGTGCTAGAGTAGGGCTTACTGACGAGCAGTACTTC CSARVGLTDEQYF
TRBJ2-1 TRBD1 - TRBV3-1 TGTGCCAGCAGCCAAGTCGACAGGGACAATGAGCAGTTCTTC CASSQVDRDNEQFF
TRBJ2-7 TRBD1 - TRBV5-1 TGCGCCAGCAGCGGGACAGGGGTCGAGCAGTACTTC CASSGTGVEQYF
TRBJ2-3 - - TRBV6-6 TGTGCCAGCAGTTACGCGAGCTATGGGACAGATACGCAGTATTTT CASSYASYGTDTQYF
TRBJ2-1 TRBD2 - TRBV7-2 TGTGCCAGCAGCTTAGTAACTAGCGGGGGGGAGCAGTTCTTC CASSLVTSGGEQFF
TRBJ2-3 TRBD1 - TRBV6-6 TGTGCCAGTACCCAACAGGCGACAGGGGGGACAGATACGCAGTATTTT CASTQQATGGTDTQYF